The 29 T cell receptor beta chains reported below all come from one sample, sequenced in a study of patients and donors after allogeneic stem cell transplantation. TCRdb processed the RT-PCR reads anew with MiXCR; each CDR3 protein has one entry. The repertoire has some 150,000 distinct CDR3 sequences, approximately 37% of them found once; the top ten carry around 50%. The sample comprised blood, either unsorted or a sorted T cell fraction (not recorded which). The receptors stem from a human donor who was either an allogeneic HSCT recipient or a stem cell or donor lymphocyte infusion donor (not recorded which). It is not recorded whose cells these are; they may come from a transplant donor.

This chain links TRBV5-5 with TRBJ1-2; D is unclear. Trimming took 2 bases from V and 8 from J, leaving 10 bases between them. The germline V gene has CDR1 SGHKS and CDR2 YYEKEE (reference sequence). The CDR3 sequence is 12 residues long. CDR3 coding DNA: TGTGCCAGCAGCTTAACCGGAGGCGGCTACACCTTC. Amino acid sequence: CASSLTGGGYTF.

This clonotype was seen only once. The chain is built from TRBV20-1 and TRBJ1-4, with 9 bases lining up with TRBD1. The CDR3 runs to 18 residues. The V gene's germline CDR1 is DFQATT and CDR2 SNEGSKA (reference sequence). Trimming took 0 bases from V and 7 from J; bases not matched to a gene: 15. The CDR3 protein is CSAREPGQGCPRCEKLFF. CDR3 DNA sequence: TGCAGTGCTAGAGAGCCGGGACAGGGCTGTCCCCGATGTGAAAAACTGTTTTTT.

V gene TRBV27 combines with J gene TRBJ2-1; 8 nucleotides match TRBD2. Trimming at V came to 4 bases and at J to 10 bases, leaving 6 bases not matched to a gene. The V gene's germline CDR1 is MNHEY and CDR2 SMNVEV (reference sequence). This CDR3 has 13 amino acids. The CDR3 bases are TGTGCCAGCAGTTCCCTCGGGGGGGTCGAGCAGTTCTTC. Translating it yields CASSSLGGVEQFF.

The J gene is TRBJ2-1, the V gene TRBV7-9; 10 nucleotides line up with TRBD2. Germline V CDR1 and CDR2: SEHNR, FQNEAQ (reference sequence). The CDR3 length is 15 residues. V was pared by 1 base and J by 9 bases, with 6 bases of the junction left unmatched. CDR3 sequence reads: CASSLVLAGGGEQFF. CDR3 nucleotides: TGTGCCAGCAGCTTAGTGTTAGCGGGGGGCGGTGAGCAGTTCTTC.

This clonotype was observed a handful of times. The rearrangement joins TRBV7-9 to TRBJ1-1; a weak D match, TRBD1 (5 bases). CDR1 and CDR2 (germline): SEHNR, FQNEAQ (reference sequence). V was shortened by 5 bases and J by 1 base, with 11 bases between the two germline ends. This CDR3 is built from 14 residues. In DNA, the CDR3 is TGTGCCAGCAGCATACATCAGGGGAACACTGAAGCTTTCTTT. Protein sequence: CASSIHQGNTEAFF.

The chain carries TRBV13 and TRBJ1-2; perhaps TRBD1 as D (6 bases). The CDR3 runs to 16 residues. Germline-derived CDR1 and CDR2 are PRHDT and FYEKMQ (reference sequence). Trimming took off 4 bases at V and 4 bases at J, with 19 bases between the two ends. CDR3: CASSSPGAGLGYGYTF. In DNA form, the CDR3 reads TGTGCCAGCAGCTCCCCGGGGGCCGGCCTAGGCTATGGCTACACCTTC.

This clonotype was detected only a few times. V is TRBV7-2 and J is TRBJ1-3; no reliable D call. V lost 6 bases and J lost 2, with 14 bases in between. CDR1 is SGHTA and CDR2 is FQGNSA in the germline V gene. CDR3 length equals 15 residues. In DNA form, the CDR3 reads TGTGCCAGCAGATTACAAGGGCAGGCTGGAAACACCATATATTTT. Protein product: CASRLQGQAGNTIYF.

This clonotype was seen a few times. The chain has TRBV6-5 and TRBJ1-1; a weak D match, TRBD1 (5 bases). V dropped 6 bases and J dropped 0 bases, with 14 bases sitting between them. Looked up from germline, CDR1 is MNHEY and CDR2 is SVGAGI. The CDR3 consists of 15 residues. DNA of the CDR3: TGTGCCAGCAGCCCAGACAGAGGACTGAACACTGAAGCTTTCTTT. Translating it yields CASSPDRGLNTEAFF.

V and J are TRBV29-1 and TRBJ2-3, with 8 nucleotides matching TRBD2. The CDR3 extends over 15 amino acids. With V trimmed by 6 bases and J by 6 bases, 14 bases remained unmatched. Germline V lookup: CDR1 SQVTM, CDR2 ANQGSEA. The CDR3 DNA reads TGCAGCGTAGGGTTCCCGGGACTAGTGACGGATACGCAGTATTTT. Translating it yields CSVGFPGLVTDTQYF.

The rearrangement joins TRBV7-2 to TRBJ2-5; D is ambiguous. This CDR3 contains 11 residues. Germline V gene sequence: CDR1 SGHTA, CDR2 FQGNSA. V lost 5 bases and J lost 4, with 5 bases in between. Here the CDR3 DNA reads TGTGCCAGCAGCCAATCAGAGACCCAGTACTTC. It yields the protein CASSQSETQYF.

This chain connects TRBV28 to TRBJ2-3; no definite D call. CDR1 and CDR2 (germline): MDHEN, SYDVKM. The CDR3 covers 16 residues. Trimming stripped 2 bases from V and 5 bases from J, with 17 bases between. The CDR3 DNA reads TGTGCCAGCAGTTTAAGGAGTTGGAAGGGTAAAGATACGCAGTATTTT. This translates into CASSLRSWKGKDTQYF.

The rearrangement joins TRBV30 to TRBJ2-1; the D call may be TRBD1 or TRBD2 (5 bases each). V gave up 3 bases and J gave up 2 bases, with 8 bases separating them. CDR3 length equals 13 residues. The germline gives CDR1 GTSNPN, CDR2 SVGIG (reference sequence). CDR3 sequence: CAWSGDPYNEQFF. CDR3 in DNA: TGTGCCTGGAGCGGGGACCCCTACAATGAGCAGTTCTTC.

The V and J genes are TRBV6-5 and TRBJ2-3; 10 nucleotides agree with TRBD1. Trimming at V came to 6 bases and at J to 0 bases, leaving 9 bases not matched to a gene. From germline, CDR1 is MNHEY and CDR2 SVGAGI. The CDR3 is 17 amino acids. The CDR3 DNA follows: TGTGCCAGCAGACCACGGGACAGGGGATCTAGCACAGATACGCAGTATTTT. Protein sequence: CASRPRDRGSSTDTQYF.

This clonotype was seen only a few times. The chain employs TRBV9 and TRBJ1-1; 7 bases are shared with TRBD1. CDR1 and CDR2 (germline): SGDLS, YYNGEE. The trim removed 3 bases at V and 4 bases at J, leaving 6 bases unmatched. The CDR3 runs 14 residues. The CDR3 is CASSADREITEAFF. The CDR3 region has the DNA TGTGCCAGCAGCGCCGACAGGGAGATCACTGAAGCTTTCTTT.

The V and J genes are TRBV12-3 or TRBV12-4 and TRBJ1-2, with 8 bases matching TRBD1. The V segment lost 1 base and the J segment 4 bases; nucleotides outside the gene matches: 2. The CDR3 totals 14 residues. The CDR3 spells CASSLDRGGYGYTF. The DNA for the CDR3 is TGTGCCAGCAGTTTAGACAGGGGGGGCTATGGCTACACCTTC.

The chain uses TRBV29-1 and TRBJ1-5, with D unresolved. With 4 bases removed from V and 9 bases from J, the gap between germline ends came to 13 bases. The CDR3 has 12 residues. Germline V gene data show CDR1 as SQVTM and CDR2 as ANQGSEA. Here the CDR3 reads CSVGEGKGPQHF. The CDR3 nucleotides read TGCAGCGTTGGGGAGGGAAAGGGGCCCCAGCATTTT.

In its sample, this clonotype was seen a few times. The chain joins TRBV6-2 or TRBV6-3 to TRBJ1-5; 9 bases match TRBD1. The CDR3 has 13 amino acids. The J segment lost 4 bases and the V segment lost 8 bases, leaving 3 bases of the junction unmatched. The germline V gene encodes CDR1 MNHEY and CDR2 SVGEGT. CDR3 residues: CASRQGENQPQHF. The CDR3, as DNA: TGTGCCAGCCGACAGGGGGAAAATCAGCCCCAGCATTTT.

The chain carries TRBV10-3 and TRBJ2-2; 8 nucleotides align to TRBD1. The CDR3 is 14 amino acids. From germline, CDR1 is ENHRY and CDR2 SYGVKD. V was pared by 10 bases and J by 1 base, with 5 bases of the junction left unmatched. CDR3 sequence: CATAGTGNTGELFF. The CDR3 bases are TGTGCCACCGCCGGGACAGGGAACACCGGGGAGCTGTTTTTT.

This clonotype was observed a handful of times. The chain couples TRBV20-1 to TRBJ1-5, with D perhaps TRBD1 (6 bases). V was cut by 6 bases and J by 5 bases, with 17 bases left in between. The germline CDR1 and CDR2 sequences are DFQATT and SNEGSKA (reference sequence). This CDR3 is 14 amino acids long. The CDR3 spells CSASWGARDQPQHF. The CDR3 region has the DNA TGCAGTGCCAGCTGGGGGGCGCGGGATCAGCCCCAGCATTTT.

V usage is TRBV29-1 and J usage is TRBJ1-2; maybe TRBD1 (5 bases). CDR1 SQVTM and CDR2 ANQGSEA come from the germline V gene. This CDR3 spans 16 amino acids. The germline V and J ends were trimmed by 8 bases and 7 bases, with 29 bases remaining between them. The CDR3 protein is CSSQTPGTFGSIGYTF. The CDR3 coding sequence is TGCAGCTCCCAAACTCCCGGGACGTTTGGATCTATTGGCTACACCTTC.

This clonotype has only a few counts. The chain combines TRBV25-1 with TRBJ1-5; D ambiguous. Trimming pared 6 bases from V and 5 bases from J, leaving 11 bases between. Germline V gene sequence: CDR1 MGHDK, CDR2 SYGVNS. This CDR3 is 13 amino acids long. The CDR3 DNA reads as TGTGCCAGCAGCCACGGGTCTGATCAGCCCCAGCATTTT. As protein: CASSHGSDQPQHF.

J is TRBJ2-5 and V is TRBV12-3 or TRBV12-4; possibly TRBD1 for D (6 bases). V was trimmed by 0 bases and J by 1 base, leaving 9 bases between them. This CDR3 comprises 15 residues. The CDR3 loop is CASSLAGASQETQYF. DNA of the CDR3: TGTGCCAGCAGTTTAGCGGGGGCTAGCCAAGAGACCCAGTACTTC.

There are a few counts of this clonotype. The chain is built from TRBV5-1 and TRBJ1-5; 7 bases line up with TRBD1. Germline CDR1 reads SGHRS; CDR2 reads YFSETQ. The CDR3 is made up of 15 amino acids. Losses at the gene ends were 4 bases for V and 7 bases for J; bases not matched to a gene: 11. CDR3 loop: CASSLETGLGQPQHF. CDR3 bases: TGCGCCAGCAGCCTGGAGACAGGGTTGGGGCAGCCCCAGCATTTT.

This clonotype has just one count. The chain recombines TRBV6-1 with TRBJ2-2; D remains ambiguous. The germline V gene encodes CDR1 MNHNS and CDR2 SASEGT. The V end lost 4 bases, the J end lost 3 bases, and 9 bases lay between the germline ends. CDR3 length: 14 amino acids. The CDR3 coding sequence is TGTGCCAGCAGTGCTAAAAGGGACACCGGGGAGCTGTTTTTT. Translation: CASSAKRDTGELFF.

This clonotype appeared a few times. The chain is built from TRBV7-3 and TRBJ2-1, with D perhaps assigned TRBD1 or TRBD2 (6 bases each). CDR3 length: 15 residues. The ends were cut back, 2 bases at V and 8 bases at J, with 16 bases in the middle. CDR1 is SGHTA and CDR2 is FQGTGA in the germline V gene. CDR3 region: CASSLQGGRNDEQFF. DNA for the CDR3: TGTGCCAGCAGCTTACAAGGGGGGAGGAACGATGAGCAGTTCTTC.

DNA for the CDR3: TGTGCCAGCAGCCCACCCCGACAGGGGGCCGGCGCTGAAGCTTTCTTT. Translating gives CASSPPRQGAGAEAFF. This chain uses TRBV7-9 with TRBJ1-1; 10 bases map to TRBD1. Germline loops: CDR1 SEHNR, CDR2 FQNEAQ (reference sequence). J lost 6 bases, V lost 5 bases, and 12 bases had no gene match. The CDR3 loop spans 16 amino acids.

The chain joins TRBV29-1 to TRBJ1-2, with a weak D call TRBD1 (6 bases). V lost 8 bases and J lost 0, with 13 bases in between. Germline V CDR1 and CDR2: SQVTM, ANQGSEA. The CDR3 totals 13 residues. The DNA of the CDR3 is TGCAGCTCTCGGACAGAGCCTAACTATGGCTACACCTTC. It yields the protein CSSRTEPNYGYTF.

This chain uses TRBV27 with TRBJ2-7; 9 bases map to TRBD2. The germline V gene has CDR1 MNHEY and CDR2 SMNVEV (reference sequence). The V and J ends lost 2 bases and 5 bases, in that order; junction bases with no gene match: 4. CDR3 size: 14 residues. CDR3 amino acids: CASSLAGGPDEQYF. In DNA, the CDR3 is TGTGCCAGCAGTTTAGCGGGGGGGCCCGACGAGCAGTACTTC.

CDR3 nucleotide sequence: TGTGCCAGCAGGCCTGGAGCGGGGGTGCCCGGGGAGCTGTTTTTT. It translates to CASRPGAGVPGELFF. This chain links TRBV12-3 or TRBV12-4 with TRBJ2-2; TRBD2 matches 8 bases. This CDR3 region has 15 residues. Trimming cost V 6 bases and J 6 bases; bases outside gene matches: 9.